Presented here are 7 T cell receptor beta chains from one specimen sequenced in a study of blood T cell repertoires in COVID-19 (dated by TCRdb to about 2020). Receptor libraries were prepared by the immunoSEQ multiplex PCR assay. Drawn from immuneACCESS, this table holds only the in-frame rearrangements with V and J called that TCRdb kept. Clones are partly lost; checked studies trace under half to an unresolved V gene and leave the rest unexplained. Present in this sample are about 160,000 clones, roughly nine tenths of which were seen just once. Together, the top ten hold around 15% of the sample. The sample consisted of peripheral blood. Source of these receptors: a man aged 18 to 29 with COVID-19, enrolled during active disease.

V gene TRBV6-5 combines with J gene TRBJ2-1; 10 bases line up with TRBD1. The CDR3 totals 15 residues. The ends lost 4 bases at V and 9 bases at J; junction bases unmatched: 9. Germline lookup yields CDR1 MNHEY and CDR2 SVGAGI. The DNA of the CDR3 is TGTGCCAGCAGTTTCCGGGACAGGGGTCATCCTGAGCAGTTCTTC. The encoded protein is CASSFRDRGHPEQFF.

J is TRBJ2-3 and V is TRBV7-8; D is ambiguous. V shed 5 bases and J shed 2 bases, with 14 bases lying between them. Germline values: CDR1 SGHVS, CDR2 FQNEAQ. The CDR3 is 15 amino acids. The CDR3 nucleotides are TGTGCCAGCAGCCTTCCCCGGGTATTCACAGATACGCAGTATTTT. Protein product: CASSLPRVFTDTQYF.

Details on this clone: An end of the junction does not agree with germline; a read error may underlie this. The genes are TRBV23-1 and TRBJ2-1, with a possible D match to TRBD2 (5 bases). TRBV23-1 is an ORF, and what it does is uncertain. The length of the CDR3 is 13 residues. CDR3: CASSQRRYTEQFF. CDR3 DNA: TGCGCCAGCAGTCAACGGAGGTACACTGAGCAGTTCTTC.

The gene calls are TRBV2 and TRBJ2-7, with 10 nucleotides matching TRBD1. The CDR3 is 15 residues long. Germline V gene data show CDR1 as SNHLY and CDR2 as FYNNEI. Trimming took 7 bases from V and 5 from J; bases not matched to a gene: 11. The CDR3 DNA reads TGTGCCAGCACACGGGGGACAGGGGAAATTCACGAGCAGTACTTC. Amino acid sequence: CASTRGTGEIHEQYF.

The CDR3 DNA follows: TGTGCCACCAGTGATACTATAGTGAATCAGCCCCAGCATTTT. Translation gives CATSDTIVNQPQHF. This chain connects TRBV24-1 to TRBJ1-5; D remains ambiguous. The CDR3 extends over 14 amino acids. Germline assignment: CDR1 KGHDR and CDR2 SFDVKD. V was pared by 3 bases and J by 4 bases, with 9 bases between.

The V gene is TRBV6-5, the J gene TRBJ2-2, with D possibly TRBD1 on 5 matching bases. Germline-derived CDR1 and CDR2 are MNHEY and SVGAGI. CDR3 length: 15 amino acids. The V end lost 2 bases, the J end lost 6 bases, and 13 bases lay between the germline ends. CDR3 DNA: TGTGCCAGCAGTTACACTCTAGGGGTTCCCGGGGAGCTGTTTTTT. Its translation: CASSYTLGVPGELFF.

The chain joins TRBV5-1 to TRBJ2-2; 10 bases match TRBD1. Trimming removed 3 bases from V and 6 bases from J; junction bases left unmatched: 2. Germline V gives CDR1 SGHRS, CDR2 YFSETQ. CDR3 length equals 14 residues. The CDR3 sequence is CASSSDRGPGELFF. CDR3 bases: TGCGCCAGCAGCTCCGACAGGGGGCCCGGGGAGCTGTTTTTT.